The present TCR beta chain was sequenced within a study of T cells in Graves' hyperthyroidism and ophthalmopathy. RNA transcripts yielded amplified TCR beta CDR3 regions. With the HTBI primer set, the TCR CDR3 went through a first round of RT-PCR. TCRdb ran MiXCR on the multiplex PCR reads and lists one entry per CDR3 protein. The data hold 500,000 to 800,000 distinct CDR3 sequences, with roughly 45% observed a single time. The CDR3 is 13 residues long. Trimming stripped 5 bases from V and 4 bases from J, with 11 bases between. CDR1 and CDR2 from the germline V gene are LNHDA and SQIVND (reference sequence). Study-wide points: Clonotypes that were expanded in thyroid above 0.001 mostly appeared in blood too.

A note on this clonotype: Its antigen remains unidentified.

Source material: peripheral blood or thyroid tissue (not recorded which). The V gene is TRBV19, the J gene TRBJ1-1; D remains ambiguous. This receptor was identified in an adult man with Graves' disease, either hyperthyroidism or ophthalmopathy (not recorded which). As DNA, the CDR3 is TGTGCCAGTAGTGAGGTGCTGGGCACTGAAGCTTTCTTT. Protein sequence: CASSEVLGTEAFF.